Listed below are T cell receptor beta chains from one sample, sequenced in a study of response to subunit inactivated influenza vaccine. Each CDR3 protein gets one entry after TCRdb re-called the RT-PCR reads with MiXCR. The table includes roughly 620,000 distinct CDR3 sequences, around 11% detected once. These data are also associated with another study on T cells expressing NK-cell markers.

The sequencing here drew on PBMCs from blood, taken on the day of vaccination. The source of these receptors is a man over 45 who received an inactivated influenza vaccine. Both conserved end residues are part of each CDR3.

J gene | V gene | CDR3 protein
TRBJ2-7 | TRBV2 | CASGVHELYF
TRBJ2-3 | TRBV20-1 | CSARGAPTSTDTQYF
TRBJ2-3 | TRBV9 | CASTQRDRRTDTQYF
TRBJ2-2 | TRBV10-3 | CAITEGSGTGGELFF
TRBJ2-2 | TRBV6-2/TRBV6-3 | CASSFLAGLANTGELFF
TRBJ2-3 | TRBV12-3/TRBV12-4 | CASSLKGVRLDTQYF
TRBJ1-2 | TRBV27 | CASSFSKYYGYTF
TRBJ2-3 | TRBV28 | CASSLSKDTQYF
TRBJ2-3 | TRBV5-1 | CASSAGRAADTQYF
TRBJ2-7 | TRBV20-1 | CSARDTGTASYEQYF
TRBJ2-7 | TRBV18 | CASSPSAGNFHEQYF
TRBJ2-7 | TRBV5-1 | CASSLATSGSSYEQYF
TRBJ2-5 | TRBV20-1 | CSARLGLETQYF
TRBJ2-7 | TRBV20-1 | CSARAGTGNAYEQYF
TRBJ1-2 | TRBV15 | CATSRDQYGYTF
TRBJ2-1 | TRBV29-1 | CSPRLGHEQFF
TRBJ2-7 | TRBV20-1 | CSARDQGQGYEQYF
TRBJ1-6 | TRBV6-1 | CAGTGTPNSPLHF
TRBJ2-5 | TRBV28 | CASSSSGTGQETQYF
TRBJ1-1 | TRBV18 | CASSPAGFMNTEAFF
TRBJ2-1 | TRBV15 | CATSRQGSYNEQFF
TRBJ2-1 | TRBV14 | CASSQLGLAGIPYVGEQFF
TRBJ2-5 | TRBV7-6 | CASSLEGTGTQETQYF
TRBJ1-6 | TRBV5-1 | CASSLVPGSYNSPLHF
TRBJ2-5 | TRBV24-1 | CATGRAAEETQYF
TRBJ1-1 | TRBV7-2 | CASSSTGGITEAFF
TRBJ2-7 | TRBV28 | CASSTGTGKEKQYF
TRBJ2-1 | TRBV20-1 | CSARLGLAGKGNVNEQFF
TRBJ2-1 | TRBV13 | CASSVPQGKVGANEQFF
TRBJ2-3 | TRBV24-1 | CATSDQLAKNTDTQYF
TRBJ2-1 | TRBV5-1 | CASSVIAGANNEQFF
TRBJ2-7 | TRBV5-6 | CASSGGMTYEQYF
TRBJ2-7 | TRBV20-1 | CSGGGLGYEQYF
TRBJ1-5 | TRBV20-1 | CSASSPTRNSNQPQHF
TRBJ1-3 | TRBV11-2 | CASSVRDRALLSGKTIYF
TRBJ2-3 | TRBV5-1 | CASSFDTATDTQYF
TRBJ2-3 | TRBV6-6 | CASSYYGADTQYF
TRBJ2-7 | TRBV11-2 | CASSPPRGRPTFYEQYF
TRBJ2-1 | TRBV2 | CASSDSRGEQFF
TRBJ2-1 | TRBV5-8 | CASSPGSVVFLAEQFF
TRBJ2-3 | TRBV5-4 | CASSLTFGTRTSSTDTQYF
TRBJ2-1 | TRBV4-3 | CASSQATGLAGGYNEQFF
TRBJ2-3 | TRBV5-1 | CASSAGQGAGDTQYF
TRBJ2-1 | TRBV5-1 | CASSLTGLVKNEQFF
TRBJ2-7 | TRBV7-2 | CASKRGGVLDYEQYF
TRBJ2-7 | TRBV29-1 | CSVTTSGRAFEQYF
TRBJ2-7 | TRBV12-3/TRBV12-4 | CASRLAGVGSYEQYF